What follows are 10 T cell receptor beta chains derived from one specimen sequenced in a study of human T cells and chemical hapten exposure (dated by TCRdb to the early 2020s). This specimen's time point label, interpreted: patch test 2, 6 weeks after DPC sensitization. Reading the label with the study, this specimen's treatment or condition is: therapeutic diphenylcyclopropenone sensitization with weekly scalp DPC. The method behind the library was RACE. This sample was sequenced with a NextSeq 500. The public reads were reprocessed in TCRdb via fastp at Q25 and MiXCR, keeping in-frame beta chains. Each CDR3 protein gets just one entry, which takes the most common genes and DNA from the rows behind it. The sample profile shows nearly 85,000 distinct CDR3 sequences; under 14% of them were found once. 1.5% to 2% of the sample lies in the top ten. Sequencing used whole blood, obtained in connection with sensitization to the hapten diphenylcyclopropenone (DPC). These TCRs come from a man aged 18 to 35 with alopecia areata. Some clones in this sample may be carry-over from other donors' samples.

The genes are TRBV4-3 and TRBJ1-6; no definite D call. Deletions cut 0 bases from V and 8 bases from J, with 8 bases between. Looked up from germline, CDR1 is LGHNA and CDR2 is YSLEER. The CDR3 contains 14 residues. DNA for the CDR3: TGCGCCAGCAGCCAAGAGGACGACGATTCACCCCTCCACTTT. Translated, it gives CASSQEDDDSPLHF.

This clonotype was seen ten or more times. This sequence joins TRBV12-3 or TRBV12-4 and TRBJ1-5, with TRBD1 matching 7 bases. V was clipped by 5 bases and J by 0 bases; unmatched bases: 7. The CDR3 is made up of 16 amino acids. CDR3: CASSVGTAYSNQPQHF. The DNA for the CDR3 is TGTGCCAGCAGTGTCGGGACAGCCTATAGCAATCAGCCCCAGCATTTT.

The chain carries TRBV29-1 and TRBJ2-5; D is unclear. The V end lost 4 bases, the J end lost 6 bases, and 6 bases lay between the germline ends. The CDR3 covers 10 residues. Per germline, CDR1 SQVTM and CDR2 ANQGSEA. In nucleotides, the CDR3 is TGCAGCGTTGTAGGGAAGACCCAGTACTTC. Amino acid sequence: CSVVGKTQYF.

In its sample, this clonotype was seen a few times. The genes are TRBV19 and TRBJ2-7; the match to TRBD2 covers 11 bases. Germline CDR1 is LNHDA and CDR2 is SQIVND (reference sequence). V was clipped by 4 bases and J by 2 bases; unmatched bases: 1. The CDR3 is made up of 14 amino acids. The CDR3 DNA is TGTGCCAGTAGTAATAGCGGGGGGGCCTACGAGCAGTACTTC. Encoded protein: CASSNSGGAYEQYF. The full variable domain, completed using reference TRBV19 and TRBJ2-7, is DGGITQSPKYLFRKEGQNVTLSCEQNLNHDAMYWYRQDPGQGLRLIYYSQIVNDFQKGDIAEGYSVSREKKESFPLTVTSAQKNPTAFYLCASSNSGGAYEQYFGPGTRLTVT.

The chain combines TRBV29-1 with TRBJ2-1, with 10 bases fitting TRBD2. The germline V gene encodes CDR1 SQVTM and CDR2 ANQGSEA. Trimming took 4 bases from V and 9 from J; bases not matched to a gene: 6. CDR3 length: 13 residues. In DNA, the CDR3 is TGCAGCGTTGCGGCTAGCGGGGGCGGTGAGCAGTTCTTC. It yields the protein CSVAASGGGEQFF.

This clonotype was found a few times. This chain links TRBV27 with TRBJ2-1; 11 nucleotides line up with TRBD2. CDR3 length equals 16 residues. V trimming: 5 bases; J trimming: 2 bases; junction bases outside the gene matches: 5. Germline lookup yields CDR1 MNHEY and CDR2 SMNVEV (reference sequence). The CDR3 loop is CASSPLSGGAYNEQFF. In nucleotides, the CDR3 is TGTGCCAGCAGTCCTCTTAGCGGGGGGGCCTACAATGAGCAGTTCTTC.

This clonotype was counted ten times or more. The chain has TRBV20-1 and TRBJ1-2, with D unresolved. Germline V gene sequence: CDR1 DFQATT, CDR2 SNEGSKA (reference sequence). The CDR3 runs 14 residues. The ends were cut back, 6 bases at V and 6 bases at J, with 20 bases in the middle. Here the CDR3 reads CSANPQASIDGYTF. The CDR3 nucleotides read TGCAGTGCAAATCCCCAGGCATCTATAGATGGCTACACCTTC.

The V gene is TRBV10-2, the J gene TRBJ2-3; either TRBD1 or TRBD2 may supply D (5 bases each). CDR1 is WSHSY and CDR2 is SAAADI in the germline V gene. V was cut by 7 bases and J by 0 bases, with 11 bases left in between. This CDR3 comprises 14 residues. In nucleotides, the CDR3 is TGCGCCAGCAAGAGAGGGGAGAGCACAGATACGCAGTATTTT. It codes for CASKRGESTDTQYF.

The sample holds many counts of this clonotype. This chain joins TRBV4-1 and TRBJ1-1, with D uncertain. Trimming took off 0 bases at V and 0 bases at J, with 17 bases between the two ends. CDR1 is MGHRA, CDR2 YSYEKL, per germline. The CDR3 sequence is 18 residues long. The CDR3 region has the DNA TGCGCCAGCAGCCAAGATTTTGGGTTAACGGTTATGAACACTGAAGCTTTCTTT. This encodes CASSQDFGLTVMNTEAFF.

This clonotype has a count of ten or more. V is TRBV20-1 and J is TRBJ1-1, with D uncertain. The CDR3 spans 11 residues. The germline gives CDR1 DFQATT, CDR2 SNEGSKA (reference sequence). The V end was cut by 2 bases, the J end by 5 bases, with 6 bases between. The DNA for the CDR3 is TGCAGTGCTAGACCAGTGACTGAAGCTTTCTTT. Amino acid sequence: CSARPVTEAFF.